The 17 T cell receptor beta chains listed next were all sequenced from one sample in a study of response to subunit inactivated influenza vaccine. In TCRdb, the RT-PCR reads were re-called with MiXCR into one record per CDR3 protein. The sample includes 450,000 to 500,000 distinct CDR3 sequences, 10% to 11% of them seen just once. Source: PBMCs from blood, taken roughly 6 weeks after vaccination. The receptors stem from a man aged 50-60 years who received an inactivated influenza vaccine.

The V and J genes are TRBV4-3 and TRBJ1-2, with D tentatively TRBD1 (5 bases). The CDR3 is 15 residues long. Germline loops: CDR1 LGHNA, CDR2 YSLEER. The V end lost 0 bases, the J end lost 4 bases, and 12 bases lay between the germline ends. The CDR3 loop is CASSQDHMGGYGYTF. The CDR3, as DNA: TGCGCCAGCAGCCAAGATCATATGGGGGGCTATGGCTACACCTTC.

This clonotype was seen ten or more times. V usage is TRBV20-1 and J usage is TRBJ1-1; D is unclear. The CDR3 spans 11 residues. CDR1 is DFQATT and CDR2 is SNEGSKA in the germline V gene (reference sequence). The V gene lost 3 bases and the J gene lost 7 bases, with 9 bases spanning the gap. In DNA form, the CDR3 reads TGCAGTGCTAGTTTTTTAGTTGAAGCTTTCTTT. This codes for CSASFLVEAFF.

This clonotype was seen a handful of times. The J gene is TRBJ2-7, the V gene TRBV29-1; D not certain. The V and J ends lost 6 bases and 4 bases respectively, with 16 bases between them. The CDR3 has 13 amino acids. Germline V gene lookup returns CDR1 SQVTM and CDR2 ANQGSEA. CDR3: CSVVMASDYEQYF. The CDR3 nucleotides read TGCAGCGTCGTCATGGCATCAGATTACGAGCAGTACTTC.

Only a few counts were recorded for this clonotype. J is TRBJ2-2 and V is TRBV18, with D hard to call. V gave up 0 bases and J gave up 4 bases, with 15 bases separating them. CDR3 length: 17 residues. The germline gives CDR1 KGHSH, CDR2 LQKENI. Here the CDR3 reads CASSPPPGLRFTGELFF. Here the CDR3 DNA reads TGTGCCAGCTCACCACCGCCCGGTTTGAGGTTCACCGGGGAGCTGTTTTTT.

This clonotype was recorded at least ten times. CDR3 in DNA: TGTGCCAGCAGCAAAAGAGGGACTAACTATGGCTACACCTTC. Translated: CASSKRGTNYGYTF. The V and J genes are TRBV12-3 or TRBV12-4 and TRBJ1-2, with D unclear. The V gene lost 6 bases and the J gene lost 0 bases, with 11 bases spanning the gap. This CDR3 is built from 14 residues.

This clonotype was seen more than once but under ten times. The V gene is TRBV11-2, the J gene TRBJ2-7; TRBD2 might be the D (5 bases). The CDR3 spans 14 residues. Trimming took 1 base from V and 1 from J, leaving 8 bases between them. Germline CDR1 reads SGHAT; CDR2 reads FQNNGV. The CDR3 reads CASSLGGFSYEQYF. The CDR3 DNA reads TGTGCCAGCAGCTTAGGAGGGTTTTCCTACGAGCAGTACTTC.

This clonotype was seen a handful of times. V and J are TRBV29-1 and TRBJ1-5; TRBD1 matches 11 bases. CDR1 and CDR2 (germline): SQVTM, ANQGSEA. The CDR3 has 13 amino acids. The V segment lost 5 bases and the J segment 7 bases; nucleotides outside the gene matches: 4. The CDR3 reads CSVKDRGPQPQHF. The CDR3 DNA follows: TGCAGCGTTAAGGACAGGGGGCCCCAGCCCCAGCATTTT.

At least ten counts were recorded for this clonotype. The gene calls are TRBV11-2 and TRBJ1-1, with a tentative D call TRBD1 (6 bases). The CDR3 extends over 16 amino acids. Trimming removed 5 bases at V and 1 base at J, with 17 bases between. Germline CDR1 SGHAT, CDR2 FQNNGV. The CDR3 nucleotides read TGTGCCAGCAGCCCAGGGGCCGAACCATGGAACACTGAAGCTTTCTTT. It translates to CASSPGAEPWNTEAFF.

In nucleotides, the CDR3 is TGTGCCAGCAGCCAAGCGGTGTCAGGCACAGATACGCAGTATTTT. Translated: CASSQAVSGTDTQYF. The rearrangement joins TRBV7-3 to TRBJ2-3, with TRBD2 as a possible D gene (5 bases). This CDR3 is built from 15 residues. Trimming stripped 5 bases from V and 1 base from J, with 13 bases between. CDR1 and CDR2 (germline): SGHTA, FQGTGA.

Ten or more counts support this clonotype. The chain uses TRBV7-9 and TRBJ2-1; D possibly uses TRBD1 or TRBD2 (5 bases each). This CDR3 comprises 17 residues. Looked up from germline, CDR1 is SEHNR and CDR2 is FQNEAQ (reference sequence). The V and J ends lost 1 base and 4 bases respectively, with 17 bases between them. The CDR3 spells CASSLGLGEPGYNEQFF. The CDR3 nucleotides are TGTGCCAGCAGCTTAGGCTTGGGGGAGCCGGGATACAATGAGCAGTTCTTC.

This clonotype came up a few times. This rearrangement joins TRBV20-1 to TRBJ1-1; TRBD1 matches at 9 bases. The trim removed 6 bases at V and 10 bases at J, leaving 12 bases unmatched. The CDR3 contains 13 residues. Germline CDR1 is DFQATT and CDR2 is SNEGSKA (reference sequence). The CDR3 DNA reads TGCAGTGCCACCCTACCGGGACAGGGTCTAGCTTTCTTT. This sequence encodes CSATLPGQGLAFF.

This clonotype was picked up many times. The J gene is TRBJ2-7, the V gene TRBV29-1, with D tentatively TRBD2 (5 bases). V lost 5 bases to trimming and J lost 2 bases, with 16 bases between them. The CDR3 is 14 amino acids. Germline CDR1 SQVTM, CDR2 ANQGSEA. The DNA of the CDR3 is TGCAGCGTTATCACTGACGGGAAAACCTACGAGCAGTACTTC. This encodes CSVITDGKTYEQYF.

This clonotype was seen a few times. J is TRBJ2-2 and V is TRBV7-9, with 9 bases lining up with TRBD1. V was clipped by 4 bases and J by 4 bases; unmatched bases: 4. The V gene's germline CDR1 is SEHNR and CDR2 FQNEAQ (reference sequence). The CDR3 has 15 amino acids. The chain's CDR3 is CASSWGTGSTGELFF. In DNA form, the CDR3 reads TGTGCCAGCAGCTGGGGGACAGGGAGCACCGGGGAGCTGTTTTTT.

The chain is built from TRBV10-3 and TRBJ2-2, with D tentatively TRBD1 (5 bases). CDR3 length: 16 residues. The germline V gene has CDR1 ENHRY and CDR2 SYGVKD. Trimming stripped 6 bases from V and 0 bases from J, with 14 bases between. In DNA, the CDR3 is TGTGCCATCAGCTTGACAGCCCAGGCGAACACCGGGGAGCTGTTTTTT. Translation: CAISLTAQANTGELFF.

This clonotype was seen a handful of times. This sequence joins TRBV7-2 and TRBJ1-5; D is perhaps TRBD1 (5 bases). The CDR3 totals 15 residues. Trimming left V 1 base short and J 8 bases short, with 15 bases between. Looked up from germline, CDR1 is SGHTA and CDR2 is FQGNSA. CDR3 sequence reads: CASSLGSGTEKPQHF. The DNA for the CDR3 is TGTGCCAGCAGCTTAGGGTCCGGGACGGAAAAGCCCCAGCATTTT.

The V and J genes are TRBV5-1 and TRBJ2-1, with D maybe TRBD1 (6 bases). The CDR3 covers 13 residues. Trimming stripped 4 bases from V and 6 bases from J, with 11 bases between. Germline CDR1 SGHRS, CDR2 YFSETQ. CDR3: CASSRTDLNEQFF. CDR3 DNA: TGCGCCAGCAGCCGGACAGACCTCAATGAGCAGTTCTTC.

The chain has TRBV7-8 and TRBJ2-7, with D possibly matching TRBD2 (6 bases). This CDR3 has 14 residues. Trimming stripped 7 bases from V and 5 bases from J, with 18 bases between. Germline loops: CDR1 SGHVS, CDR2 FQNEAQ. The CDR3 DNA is TGTGCCAGCACCCGGTGGAGGGATCGAGACGAGCAGTACTTC. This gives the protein CASTRWRDRDEQYF.